This T cell receptor (beta chain) was obtained from a study of blood T cells in healthy people across ages. Notes on the study in general: Strongly correlated with naive T cell percentage was TCR beta diversity. Diversity was higher, and naive CD4+ cells more numerous, in long-lived donors than in aged donors.

CDR1 and CDR2 from the germline V gene are SQVTM and ANQGSEA. This CDR3 region has 15 residues. V shed 4 bases, J shed 4 bases, and the junction held 6 bases outside the gene matches. The second PCR ran about 6 to 11 cycles with a sample-barcoded 5' primer and J-beta primers. TCRdb reprocessed the 5' RACE reads with MiXCR, giving one entry per CDR3 protein. The sample contains 600,000 or so distinct CDR3 sequences, less than 35% of which appear only once. About this clonotype: Its specificity is unknown.

The origin of this receptor is a woman of 80 years or more in good health. Material for sequencing was blood. The chain has TRBV29-1 and TRBJ1-5; TRBD1 matches at 11 bases. CDR3 bases: TGCAGCGTTGCCTGGGGACAGGGGGGGAATCAGCCCCAGCATTTT. Translation: CSVAWGQGGNQPQHF.